Detailed here is one T cell receptor (beta chain). The entry originates in a study of blood T cell repertoires in COVID-19. Study processing details: Scientists estimated how many nucleated cells there were by amplifying reference gene primers. Measured with immunoSEQ multiplex PCR; TCRdb has only the in-frame clones, and not every one. Clone size and the V and J calls come from that table; the DNA yielded D and trimming. The data show about 86,000 clones, approximately 82% seen once. Germline V CDR1 and CDR2: SGHKS, YYEKEE (reference sequence). The CDR3 loop spans 14 amino acids. With 4 bases clipped from V and 5 bases from J, the junction kept 3 bases outside the gene matches.

The receptor comes from an elderly woman with acute or convalescent COVID-19. The chain uses TRBV5-5 and TRBJ2-2, with 9 bases lining up with TRBD2. The sequenced material came from peripheral blood. The CDR3 loop reads CASSLTSGTGELFF. The CDR3 coding sequence is TGTGCCAGCAGCCTGACTAGCGGTACCGGGGAGCTGTTTTTT.